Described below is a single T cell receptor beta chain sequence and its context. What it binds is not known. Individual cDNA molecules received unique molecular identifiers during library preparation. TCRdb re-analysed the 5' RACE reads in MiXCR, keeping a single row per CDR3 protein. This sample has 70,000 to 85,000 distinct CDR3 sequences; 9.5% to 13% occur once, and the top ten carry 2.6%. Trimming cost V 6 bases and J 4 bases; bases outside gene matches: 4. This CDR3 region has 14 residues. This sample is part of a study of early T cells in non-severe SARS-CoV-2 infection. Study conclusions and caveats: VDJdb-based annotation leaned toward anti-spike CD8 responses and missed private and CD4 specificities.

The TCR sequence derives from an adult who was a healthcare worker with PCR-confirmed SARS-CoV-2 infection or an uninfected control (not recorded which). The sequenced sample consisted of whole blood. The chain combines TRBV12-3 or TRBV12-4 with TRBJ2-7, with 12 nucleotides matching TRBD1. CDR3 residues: CASSRDRGLYEQYF. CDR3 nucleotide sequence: TGTGCCAGCAGCCGGGACAGGGGGCTTTACGAGCAGTACTTC.